This is a list of T cell receptor beta chains from one sample in a study of shared clonotypes between healthy human individuals. This table comes from immunoSEQ multiplex PCR, and its TCRdb copy is limited to in-frame clones, with some not included. The sample lists roughly 2,300,000 clones, 92% occurring once. The sample was naive CD4+ T cells from PBMCs. The receptors were gathered from a man aged 18-30 years in good health. Some clones in this sample may be carry-over from other donors' samples. CDR3s include the opening cysteine and the closing phenylalanine or tryptophan. The D gene is left open where the match is weak. A clone size is listed for some rows: how often the clone was seen (once, few, many), or a class if it is expanded.

v_call: TRBV6-5
clone_size: NA
d_call: NA
j_call: TRBJ2-3
cdr3_aa: CASSLAVNTQYF
cdr3_nt: TGTGCCAGCAGTTTGGCGGTTAATACGCAGTATTTT

v_call: TRBV7-7
clone_size: once
d_call: TRBD2
j_call: TRBJ2-1
cdr3_aa: CASRQTVPRGTASGGFYNEQFF
cdr3_nt: TGTGCCAGCAGGCAAACCGTTCCCCGGGGGACAGCTAGCGGGGGGTTTTACAATGAGCAGTTCTTC

v_call: TRBV5-1
clone_size: NA
d_call: NA
j_call: TRBJ2-5
cdr3_aa: CASSLGTQETQYF
cdr3_nt: TGCGCCAGCAGCTTGGGAACCCAAGAGACCCAGTACTTC

v_call: TRBV28
clone_size: once
d_call: NA
j_call: TRBJ2-7
cdr3_aa: CASGGRSLYEQYF
cdr3_nt: TGTGCCAGCGGTGGTCGCTCCCTCTACGAGCAGTACTTC

v_call: TRBV4-3
clone_size: NA
d_call: TRBD2
j_call: TRBJ2-3
cdr3_aa: CASSQEGTSGRGVTDTQYF
cdr3_nt: TGCGCCAGCAGCCAAGAGGGGACTAGCGGGAGGGGAGTCACAGATACGCAGTATTTT

v_call: TRBV7-6
clone_size: NA
d_call: NA
j_call: TRBJ2-3
cdr3_aa: CASSQDWGDTQYF
cdr3_nt: TGTGCCAGCAGCCAAGACTGGGGAGATACGCAGTATTTT

v_call: TRBV18
clone_size: NA
d_call: NA
j_call: TRBJ2-7
cdr3_aa: CASSLLNRGGGYEQYF
cdr3_nt: TGTGCCAGCTCACTCTTAAATCGGGGTGGGGGCTACGAGCAGTACTTC

v_call: TRBV9
clone_size: once
d_call: TRBD1
j_call: TRBJ1-2
cdr3_aa: CASSVAGQGAGYTF
cdr3_nt: TGTGCCAGCAGCGTAGCCGGGCAGGGGGCGGGCTACACCTTC

v_call: TRBV6-1
clone_size: NA
d_call: NA
j_call: TRBJ1-3
cdr3_aa: CASSENIPWTALNSGNTIYF
cdr3_nt: TGTGCCAGCAGTGAAAATATACCGTGGACAGCCCTTAACTCTGGAAACACCATATATTTT

v_call: TRBV11-3
clone_size: NA
d_call: NA
j_call: TRBJ1-2
cdr3_aa: CASSLPPGSSYGYTF
cdr3_nt: TGTGCCAGCAGCTTACCCCCCGGGTCCTCCTATGGCTACACCTTC

v_call: TRBV7-6
clone_size: once
d_call: NA
j_call: TRBJ2-1
cdr3_aa: CASSLPQERWFF
cdr3_nt: TGTGCCAGCAGCTTACCTCAGGAGAGGTGGTTCTTC

v_call: TRBV19
clone_size: NA
d_call: NA
j_call: TRBJ1-5
cdr3_aa: CASSPGVLGSQPQHF
cdr3_nt: TGTGCCAGTAGTCCGGGAGTATTAGGAAGCCAGCCCCAGCATTTT

v_call: TRBV25-1
clone_size: NA
d_call: TRBD2
j_call: TRBJ2-1
cdr3_aa: CASSGGTGTRGFF
cdr3_nt: TGTGCCAGCAGTGGGGGAACCGGGACTAGAGGGTTCTTC

v_call: TRBV6-5
clone_size: NA
d_call: TRBD1
j_call: TRBJ1-6
cdr3_aa: CASSRDSNSPLHF
cdr3_nt: TGTGCCAGCAGTAGGGACAGCAATTCACCCCTCCACTTT

v_call: TRBV5-6
clone_size: NA
d_call: TRBD2
j_call: TRBJ2-3
cdr3_aa: CASNMKRTSGTDTQYF
cdr3_nt: TGTGCCAGCAACATGAAACGGACTAGCGGCACAGATACGCAGTATTTT

v_call: TRBV5-8
clone_size: NA
d_call: NA
j_call: TRBJ2-3
cdr3_aa: CASSLGGSTQLAQYF
cdr3_nt: TGTGCCAGCAGCTTGGGGGGCAGTACCCAGCTGGCGCAGTATTTT

v_call: TRBV19
clone_size: NA
d_call: TRBD2
j_call: TRBJ2-1
cdr3_aa: CATSSGFFKYNEQFF
cdr3_nt: TGTGCCACTTCTAGCGGGTTTTTTAAATACAATGAGCAGTTCTTC

v_call: TRBV2
clone_size: NA
d_call: NA
j_call: TRBJ2-5
cdr3_aa: CASSEQGRETQYF
cdr3_nt: TGTGCCAGCAGTGAACAGGGTCGGGAGACCCAGTACTTC

v_call: TRBV5-5
clone_size: NA
d_call: NA
j_call: TRBJ1-5
cdr3_aa: CASSLATAPSNQPQHF
cdr3_nt: TGTGCCAGCAGCTTGGCCACGGCACCTAGCAATCAGCCCCAGCATTTT

v_call: TRBV4-1
clone_size: once
d_call: NA
j_call: TRBJ1-2
cdr3_aa: CASSPTGYYGYTF
cdr3_nt: TGCGCCAGCAGCCCAACAGGGTATTACGGCTACACCTTC

v_call: TRBV6-6
clone_size: few
d_call: NA
j_call: TRBJ1-1
cdr3_aa: CASSYSPMNTEAFF
cdr3_nt: TGTGCCAGCAGTTACAGCCCCATGAACACTGAAGCTTTCTTT

v_call: TRBV5-1
clone_size: NA
d_call: TRBD1
j_call: TRBJ1-2
cdr3_aa: CASSPGQGTYGYTF
cdr3_nt: TGCGCCAGCAGCCCAGGACAGGGTACCTATGGCTACACCTTC

v_call: TRBV30
clone_size: NA
d_call: NA
j_call: TRBJ1-1
cdr3_aa: CAWSVPHLGRTEAFF
cdr3_nt: TGTGCCTGGAGTGTACCCCACCTCGGAAGGACTGAAGCTTTCTTT

v_call: TRBV15
clone_size: NA
d_call: NA
j_call: TRBJ2-5
cdr3_aa: CATSRDEAGTLYQETQYF
cdr3_nt: TGTGCCACCAGCAGAGACGAGGCGGGAACGTTATACCAAGAGACCCAGTACTTC